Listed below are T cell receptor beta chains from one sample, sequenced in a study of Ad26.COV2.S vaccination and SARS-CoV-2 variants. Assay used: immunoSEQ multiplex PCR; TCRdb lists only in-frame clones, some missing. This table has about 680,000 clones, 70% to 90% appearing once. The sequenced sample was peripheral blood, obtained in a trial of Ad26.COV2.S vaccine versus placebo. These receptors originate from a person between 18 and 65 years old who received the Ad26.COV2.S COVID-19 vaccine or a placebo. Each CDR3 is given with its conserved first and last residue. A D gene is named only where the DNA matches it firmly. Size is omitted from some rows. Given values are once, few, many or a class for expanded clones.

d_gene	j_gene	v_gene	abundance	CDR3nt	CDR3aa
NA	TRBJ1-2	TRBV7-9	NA	TGTGCCAGCAGCTGGGACGTGGTTGGCTACACCTTC	CASSWDVVGYTF
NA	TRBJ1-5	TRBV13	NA	TGTGCCAGCAGCTTGGGAGGGGCCGCCGAAAATCAGCCCCAGCATTTT	CASSLGGAAENQPQHF
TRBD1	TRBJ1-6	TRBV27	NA	TGTGCCAGCAGTGGACAGGGGGTACCCCTCCACTTT	CASSGQGVPLHF
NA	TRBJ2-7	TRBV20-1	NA	TGCAGTGCTAGATCGGGATCCGAGCAGTACTTC	CSARSGSEQYF
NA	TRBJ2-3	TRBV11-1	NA	TGTGCCAGCCGGCAGGGACTGTTTGCAGATACGCAGTATTTT	CASRQGLFADTQYF
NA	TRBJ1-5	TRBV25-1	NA	TGTGCCAGCAGTGTAACAGGAAGCAATCAGCCCCAGCATTTT	CASSVTGSNQPQHF
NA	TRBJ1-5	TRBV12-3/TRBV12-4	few	TGTGCCAGCAGTTTTTTGGTGGAACAGCCCCAGCATTTT	CASSFLVEQPQHF
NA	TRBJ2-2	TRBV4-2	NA	TGTGCCAGCAGCCGACCTAGCACCGGGGAGCTGTTTTTT	CASSRPSTGELFF
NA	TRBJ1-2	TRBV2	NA	TGTGCCAGCAGTGAAACCGGGACGGGGAGTGGCTACACCTTC	CASSETGTGSGYTF
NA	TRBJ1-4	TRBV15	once	TGTGCCACCAGCAAAGCAAACCGGGCAACTAATGAAAAACTGTTTTTT	CATSKANRATNEKLFF
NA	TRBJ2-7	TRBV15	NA	TGTGCCACCAGCAGTGGTGGGAGGCCTTTTGACGAGCAGTACTTC	CATSSGGRPFDEQYF
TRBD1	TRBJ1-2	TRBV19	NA	TGTGCCAGTACCCGGGACAGACTTAACTATGGCTACACCTTC	CASTRDRLNYGYTF
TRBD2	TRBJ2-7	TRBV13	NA	TGTGCCAGCAGCCTGTCAGCGGGAGGGCCTCGAGACGAGCAGTACTTC	CASSLSAGGPRDEQYF
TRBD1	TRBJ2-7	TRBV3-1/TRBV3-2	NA	TGTGCCAGCAGCCAAGAGGGACAGTCCTACGAGCAGTACTTC	CASSQEGQSYEQYF
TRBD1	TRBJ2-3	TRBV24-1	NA	TGTGCCACCAGTGCGACTGACAGGACAGGGGGCGCATATACGCAGTATTTT	CATSATDRTGGAYTQYF
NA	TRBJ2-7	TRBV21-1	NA	TGTGCCAGCAGCAAAGGGGGCGGACAAGGCTTGGGGTACGAGCAGTACTTC	CASSKGGGQGLGYEQYF
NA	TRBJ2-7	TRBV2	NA	TGTGCCAGCGGAAACAGGGAGCCCTACGAGCAGTACTTC	CASGNREPYEQYF
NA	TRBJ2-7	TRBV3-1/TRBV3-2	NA	TGTGCCAGCAGCCAACTGGGGCAGGGGAGGTACGAGCAGTACTTC	CASSQLGQGRYEQYF
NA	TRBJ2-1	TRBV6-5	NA	TGTGCCAGCAGTTACATGGGGGGCCCCTACAATGAGCAGTTCTTC	CASSYMGGPYNEQFF
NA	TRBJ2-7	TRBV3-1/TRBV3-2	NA	TGTGCCAGCAGCCTCGGAGAAAAGCAGTACTTC	CASSLGEKQYF
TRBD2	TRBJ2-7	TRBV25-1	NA	TGTGCCAGCACCTTAAAGCGGGAGGGAAGGGAGCAGTACTTC	CASTLKREGREQYF
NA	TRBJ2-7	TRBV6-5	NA	TGTGCCAGCAGCCAGACGACTCCCGAGCAGTACTTC	CASSQTTPEQYF
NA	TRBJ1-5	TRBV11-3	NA	TGTGCCAGCAGCTTAGATCTATCCAGGGATGGCAATCAGCCCCAGCATTTT	CASSLDLSRDGNQPQHF
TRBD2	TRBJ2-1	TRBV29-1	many	TGCAGCGTTGAAGTGACTAGCGGGGGGCTCGGGTCCTACAATGAGCAGTTCTTC	CSVEVTSGGLGSYNEQFF
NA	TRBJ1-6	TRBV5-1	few	TGCGCCAGCAGCTTGGAAGTAGGACAGCTTTCACCCCTCCACTTT	CASSLEVGQLSPLHF
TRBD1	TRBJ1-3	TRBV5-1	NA	TGCGCCAGCCACGAGGGCTGGGGACAGCTCTCTGGAAACACCATATATTTT	CASHEGWGQLSGNTIYF
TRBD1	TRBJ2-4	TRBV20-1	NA	TGCAGTGCTAGTGGACAGGGGAGGGCTCAGTACTTC	CSASGQGRAQYF
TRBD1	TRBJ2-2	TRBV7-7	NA	TGTGCTAGCAGCCCAGGACAGGGGCGAAGCACCGGGGAGCTGTTTTTT	CASSPGQGRSTGELFF
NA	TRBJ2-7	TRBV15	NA	TGTGCCACCAGCAGAGAGAGAAGGACAGATACTTACGAGCAGTACTTC	CATSRERRTDTYEQYF
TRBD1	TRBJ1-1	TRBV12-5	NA	TGTGCTAGTGGTACCGGGACAGAGGCTTTCTTT	CASGTGTEAFF
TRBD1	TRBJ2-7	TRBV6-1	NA	TGTGCCAGCAGTGAACGGGGCAGGGGGTTCGAGCAGTACTTC	CASSERGRGFEQYF
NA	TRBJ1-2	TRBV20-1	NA	TGCAGTGCTAGTAAGATAAGGCAGTCTTATGGCTACACCTTC	CSASKIRQSYGYTF
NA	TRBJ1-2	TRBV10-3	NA	TGTGCCATCAGTGGAGGGGGAATCAACTATGGCTACACCTTC	CAISGGGINYGYTF
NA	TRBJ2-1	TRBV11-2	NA	TGTGCCAGCAGTCCCATAAATGAGCAGTTCTTC	CASSPINEQFF
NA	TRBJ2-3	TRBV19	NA	TGTGCCAGGTGTTTCCGGGCCACTGGGAGGTCTAGCGCCACTGGTACAGATACGCAGTATTTT	CARCFRATGRSSATGTDTQYF
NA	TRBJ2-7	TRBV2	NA	TGTGCCAGCAGTGAAATCCCTACCTGGAGCTCCTACGAGCAGTACTTC	CASSEIPTWSSYEQYF
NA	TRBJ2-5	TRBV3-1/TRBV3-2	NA	TGTGCCAGCAGCCAAGGGGAGTACCAAGAGACCCAGTACTTC	CASSQGEYQETQYF
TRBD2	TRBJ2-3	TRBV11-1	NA	TGTGCCAGCAGCTTGGGACTAGCGGGGGATACGCAGTATTTT	CASSLGLAGDTQYF
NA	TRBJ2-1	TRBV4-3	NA	TGCGCCAGCAGCCAAGGTACACCATCCAGGGAGCAGTTCTTC	CASSQGTPSREQFF
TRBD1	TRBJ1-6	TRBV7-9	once	TGTGCCAGCAGCTCTACCGGGACAGAGAATTCACCCCTCCACTTT	CASSSTGTENSPLHF
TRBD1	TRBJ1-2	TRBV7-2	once	TGTGCCAGCAGCGAGCCCGACAGGGGGGTTTTGAAAGGCTACACCTTC	CASSEPDRGVLKGYTF
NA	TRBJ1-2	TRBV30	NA	TGTGCCTGGAGTTGGGGAGGCGGCTACACCTTC	CAWSWGGGYTF
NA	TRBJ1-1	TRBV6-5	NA	TGTGCCAGCCTCCCAGGGACTGAAGCTTTCTTT	CASLPGTEAFF
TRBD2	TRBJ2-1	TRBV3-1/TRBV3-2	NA	TGTGCCAGCAGCCACACGGGGGGAAGTGAGGTTGAGCAGTTCTTC	CASSHTGGSEVEQFF
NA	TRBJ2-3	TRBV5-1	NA	TGCGCCAGCAGCTTGGCCCTCAGGAGCACAGATACGCAGTATTTT	CASSLALRSTDTQYF
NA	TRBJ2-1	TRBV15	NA	TGTGCCACCAGCAGAGGGCCTAGGGGCACCTACAATGAGCAGTTCTTC	CATSRGPRGTYNEQFF